The rows below give T cell receptor beta chains drawn from one sample of a study of blood T cells in healthy people across ages. TCRdb ran MiXCR on the 5' RACE reads and lists one entry per CDR3 protein. Among roughly 680,000 distinct CDR3 sequences listed, over 40% were seen once. The sample comprised blood. Receptors originate from a woman older than 75 in good health. The CDR3 runs from the conserved cysteine through the conserved F or W. The order of the fields is D gene, clone size, J gene, V gene, CDR3 protein, CDR3 DNA. D genes are given only for firm matches. Only some rows state a clone size, as once, few, many or a class for expanded clones.

-	-	TRBJ1-6	TRBV4-1	CASSQDGTPGLSPLHF	TGCGCCAGCAGCCAAGATGGGACACCCGGGCTTTCACCCCTCCACTTT
-	many	TRBJ2-7	TRBV29-1	CSVVATRATTYEQYF	TGCAGCGTTGTAGCAACAAGGGCCACCACCTACGAGCAGTACTTC
TRBD2	-	TRBJ2-7	TRBV11-2	CASSSPQPQLAADGLCSYEQYF	TGTGCCAGCAGCTCACCACAACCCCAACTAGCGGCCGATGGACTGTGCTCCTACGAGCAGTACTTC
-	many	TRBJ2-7	TRBV3-1	CASSQDWSYEQYF	TGTGCCAGCAGCCAAGATTGGTCCTACGAGCAGTACTTC
-	many	TRBJ2-7	TRBV12-3/TRBV12-4	CASSTQGPGYEQYF	TGTGCCAGCAGCACGCAGGGGCCCGGATACGAGCAGTACTTC
TRBD2	many	TRBJ2-3	TRBV20-1	CSASEGGGARSDTQYF	TGCAGTGCTAGCGAAGGCGGGGGGGCCAGGTCAGATACGCAGTATTTT
TRBD1	-	TRBJ2-3	TRBV2	CASTLTGVGTDTQYF	TGTGCCAGCACCCTAACAGGGGTTGGCACAGATACGCAGTATTTT
-	-	TRBJ2-1	TRBV7-8	CASSLNIYRDGKNNEQFF	TGTGCCAGCAGCTTAAACATATACCGGGACGGCAAAAACAATGAGCAGTTCTTC
-	-	TRBJ2-7	TRBV29-1	CSVRDGLLYKQYF	TGCAGCGTGCGGGACGGATTACTCTACAAGCAGTACTTC
-	-	TRBJ1-6	TRBV11-2	CASSLNSFGSPLHF	TGTGCCAGCAGCTTGAATTCCTTTGGTTCACCCCTCCACTTT
-	-	TRBJ1-4	TRBV4-1	CASSQEGTTTNEKLFF	TGCGCCAGCAGCCAAGAGGGGACTACAACTAATGAAAAACTGTTTTTT
-	-	TRBJ1-6	TRBV10-3	CAISEIANGSSYNSPLHF	TGTGCCATCAGTGAGATCGCCAACGGGAGCTCCTATAATTCACCCCTCCACTTT
-	many	TRBJ2-7	TRBV7-3	CASSLGTLESEQYF	TGTGCCAGCAGCTTAGGCACCCTAGAATCCGAGCAGTACTTC
TRBD2	-	TRBJ2-7	TRBV13	CASSLRASGMTYEQYF	TGTGCCAGCAGCTTAAGGGCTAGCGGCATGACCTACGAGCAGTACTTC
-	-	TRBJ2-4	TRBV20-1	CGAGRDGNIQYF	TGCGGTGCGGGGCGGGACGGAAACATTCAGTACTTC
-	-	TRBJ2-7	TRBV4-3	CASSQEVTGYYEQYF	TGCGCCAGCAGCCAAGAGGTAACGGGTTACTACGAGCAGTACTTC
-	-	TRBJ2-5	TRBV20-1	CSARANAETQYF	TGCAGTGCTAGAGCCAACGCGGAGACCCAGTACTTC
TRBD2	few	TRBJ2-1	TRBV12-3/TRBV12-4	CASALGRLSYNEQFF	TGTGCCAGCGCCCTCGGGAGGCTCTCCTACAATGAGCAGTTCTTC
-	once	TRBJ2-5	TRBV5-1	CASSLEQGASQETQYF	TGCGCCAGCAGCTTGGAGCAGGGTGCTTCCCAAGAGACCCAGTACTTC
-	many	TRBJ2-1	TRBV3-1	CASSQGFYNEQFF	TGTGCCAGCAGCCAAGGTTTCTACAATGAGCAGTTCTTC
-	few	TRBJ2-5	TRBV2	CASSGTREETQYF	TGTGCCAGCTCCGGGACAAGGGAAGAGACCCAGTACTTC
TRBD2	many	TRBJ2-4	TRBV11-2	CASSLGSSGAKNIQYF	TGTGCCAGCAGCTTAGGGTCTAGCGGGGCCAAAAACATTCAGTACTTC
-	many	TRBJ1-5	TRBV25-1	CASSEGRGPNQPQHF	TGTGCCAGCAGTGAGGGCCGAGGGCCAAATCAGCCCCAGCATTTT
-	-	TRBJ2-7	TRBV27	CASSTPGHSYEQYF	TGTGCCAGCAGTACACCGGGACACTCCTACGAGCAGTACTTC
TRBD2	-	TRBJ2-6	TRBV25-1	CASTRERDSGANVLTF	TGTGCCAGCACCCGCGAGCGGGACTCTGGGGCCAACGTCCTGACTTTC
TRBD2	many	TRBJ2-5	TRBV5-1	CASTSGAGEQETQYF	TGCGCCAGCACCTCCGGAGCGGGGGAACAAGAGACCCAGTACTTC
TRBD1	few	TRBJ2-3	TRBV6-5	CASRTGQVHRTDTQYF	TGTGCCAGCAGAACCGGACAGGTTCACCGCACAGATACGCAGTATTTT
-	many	TRBJ2-7	TRBV9	CASSVDLLTSYEQYF	TGTGCCAGCAGCGTAGATTTATTAACTAGCTACGAGCAGTACTTC
TRBD2	-	TRBJ2-3	TRBV15	CATSDKRESADTQYF	TGTGCCACCAGCGATAAGCGGGAGTCCGCAGATACGCAGTATTTT
-	many	TRBJ1-6	TRBV9	CASSGGPNNSPLHF	TGTGCCAGCAGCGGAGGACCCAATAATTCACCCCTCCACTTT
TRBD1	few	TRBJ1-3	TRBV3-1	CASSSRTGAGNTIYF	TGTGCCAGCAGCTCCCGGACAGGGGCGGGAAACACCATATATTTT
TRBD1	-	TRBJ1-2	TRBV20-1	CSALPGQTGAIDTF	TGCAGTGCTCTACCGGGACAGACAGGAGCCATCGACACCTTC
-	many	TRBJ1-1	TRBV2	CASSADSMNTEAFF	TGTGCCAGCAGTGCGGACAGTATGAACACTGAAGCTTTCTTT
-	few	TRBJ2-2	TRBV25-1	CASRNTGANTGELFF	TGTGCCAGCAGAAACACAGGAGCCAACACCGGGGAGCTGTTTTTT
TRBD2	few	TRBJ2-3	TRBV7-2	CASSAGGHTRPLRNTQYF	TGTGCCAGCAGCGCGGGGGGGCACACCCGTCCGCTCAGGAATACGCAGTATTTT
TRBD2	many	TRBJ2-1	TRBV29-1	CSVVGTSGRYNEQFF	TGCAGCGTTGTAGGGACTAGCGGGAGGTACAATGAGCAGTTCTTC
-	-	TRBJ2-7	TRBV20-1	CSATQGQGLGEQYF	TGCAGTGCTACACAAGGACAGGGACTAGGCGAGCAGTACTTC
-	-	TRBJ1-1	TRBV13	CASEKQGRGTEAFF	TGTGCCAGCGAGAAACAGGGTCGCGGCACTGAAGCTTTCTTT
-	few	TRBJ2-5	TRBV3-1	CASSQDHSHVFLGQYF	TGTGCCAGCAGCCAAGACCACTCCCATGTTTTTCTAGGGCAGTACTTC
-	-	TRBJ2-3	TRBV5-1	CASSEGGRDTQYF	TGCGCCAGCAGCGAAGGGGGACGCGATACGCAGTATTTT
TRBD1	-	TRBJ1-5	TRBV12-3/TRBV12-4	CASSPQGSLQPQHF	TGTGCCAGCAGCCCACAGGGGAGTTTACAGCCCCAGCATTTT
-	-	TRBJ1-1	TRBV29-1	CSVGTLTRNTEAFF	TGCAGCGTCGGAACCTTAACACGGAACACTGAAGCTTTCTTT
TRBD2	many	TRBJ2-1	TRBV6-5	CVASGGAYNEQFF	TGTGTCGCCTCGGGGGGGGCCTACAATGAGCAGTTCTTC
-	many	TRBJ2-2	TRBV6-6	CASSYSKGQTGELFF	TGTGCCAGCAGTTACTCGAAGGGCCAGACCGGGGAGCTGTTTTTT
TRBD2	-	TRBJ2-2	TRBV6-1	CASMWTSSGNTGELFF	TGTGCCAGCATGTGGACTAGCTCGGGTAACACCGGGGAGCTGTTTTTT